The subject of this entry is one T cell receptor beta chain. The antigen is unknown. The time point here: pre-sensitization, week 0. The treatment is: therapeutic diphenylcyclopropenone sensitization with weekly scalp DPC. The germline CDR1 and CDR2 sequences are DFQATT and SNEGSKA (reference sequence). Trimming took 3 bases from V and 4 from J; bases not matched to a gene: 8. This CDR3 is built from 16 residues. This sample is part of a study of human T cells and chemical hapten exposure. Study at large: Once 0.01% DPC had been applied to the upper back by patch test, readings were taken at 6 days. Study conclusions and caveats: TCRs above 1 in 1000 frequency stayed constant with DPC sensitization. The formation of large CDR3 similarity clusters by expanded TCRs significantly exceeded that of controls.

The library labeled individual cDNA molecules by adding unique molecular identifiers to them. TCRdb used MiXCR to reprocess the RACE reads, holding one entry per CDR3 protein. The profile shows more than 100,000 distinct CDR3 sequences, roughly 12% of them singletons. This receptor was taken from a woman younger than 35 with alopecia areata. Some clones in this sample may be carry-over from other donors' samples. The chain links TRBV20-1 to TRBJ2-3; 12 bases align to TRBD2. The material sequenced was whole blood, taken in connection with sensitization to the hapten diphenylcyclopropenone (DPC). CDR3 in DNA: TGCAGTGCTAGCGCCTGGACTAGCGGGAAGGCAGATACGCAGTATTTT. It codes for CSASAWTSGKADTQYF.